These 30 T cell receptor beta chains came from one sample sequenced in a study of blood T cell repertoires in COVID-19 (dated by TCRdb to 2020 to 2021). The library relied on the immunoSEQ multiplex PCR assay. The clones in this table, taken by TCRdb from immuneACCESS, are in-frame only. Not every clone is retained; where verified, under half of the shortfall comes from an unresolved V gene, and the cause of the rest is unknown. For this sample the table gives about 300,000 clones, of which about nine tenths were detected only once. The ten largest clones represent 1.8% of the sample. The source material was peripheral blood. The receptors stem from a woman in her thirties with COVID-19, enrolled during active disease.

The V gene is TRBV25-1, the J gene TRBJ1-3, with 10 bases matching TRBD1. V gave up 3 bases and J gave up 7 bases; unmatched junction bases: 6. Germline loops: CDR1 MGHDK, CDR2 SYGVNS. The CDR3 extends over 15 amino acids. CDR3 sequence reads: CASSDPGTGANTIYF. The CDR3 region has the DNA TGTGCCAGCAGTGACCCCGGGACAGGGGCGAACACCATATATTTT.

The CDR3 protein is CASFGGTEAFF. In nucleotides, the CDR3 is TGTGCCAGTTTCGGGGGCACTGAAGCTTTCTTT. The rearrangement joins TRBV19 to TRBJ1-1, with TRBD1 as a possible D gene (5 bases). V was clipped by 8 bases and J by 4 bases, with 8 bases between them. Germline V CDR1 and CDR2: LNHDA, SQIVND (reference sequence). CDR3 length: 11 residues.

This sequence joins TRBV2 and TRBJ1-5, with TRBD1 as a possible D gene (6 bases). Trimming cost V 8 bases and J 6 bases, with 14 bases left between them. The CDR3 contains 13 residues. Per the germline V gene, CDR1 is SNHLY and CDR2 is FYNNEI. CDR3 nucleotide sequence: TGTGCCAGCGGACAGTTGGTAGGTCAGCCCCAGCATTTT. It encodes CASGQLVGQPQHF.

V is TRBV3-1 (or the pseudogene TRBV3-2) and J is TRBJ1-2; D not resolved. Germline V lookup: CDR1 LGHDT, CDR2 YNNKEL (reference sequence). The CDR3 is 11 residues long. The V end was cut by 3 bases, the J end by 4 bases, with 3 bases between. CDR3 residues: CASSHSYGYTF. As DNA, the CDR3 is TGTGCCAGCAGCCATAGCTATGGCTACACCTTC.

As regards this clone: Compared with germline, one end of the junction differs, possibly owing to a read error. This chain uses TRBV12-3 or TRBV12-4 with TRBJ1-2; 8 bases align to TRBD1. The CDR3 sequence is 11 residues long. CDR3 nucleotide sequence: TGTGCCAGCAGTTTCTCGGACAGGGCTTTCTTC. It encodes CASSFSDRAFF.

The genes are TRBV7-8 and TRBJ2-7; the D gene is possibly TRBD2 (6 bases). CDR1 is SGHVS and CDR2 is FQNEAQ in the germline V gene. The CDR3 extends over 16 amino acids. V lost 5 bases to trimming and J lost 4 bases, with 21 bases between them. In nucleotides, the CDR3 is TGTGCCAGCAGCCTAGGAGGGCAGGACTTTACTTACGAGCAGTACTTC. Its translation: CASSLGGQDFTYEQYF.

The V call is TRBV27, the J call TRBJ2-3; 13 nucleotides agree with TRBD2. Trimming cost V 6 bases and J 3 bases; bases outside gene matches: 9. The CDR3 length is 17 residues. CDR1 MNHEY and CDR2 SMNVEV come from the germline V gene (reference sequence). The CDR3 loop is CASRQPSGLAGTDTQYF. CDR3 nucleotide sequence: TGTGCCAGCAGGCAACCCTCGGGACTAGCGGGAACAGATACGCAGTATTTT.

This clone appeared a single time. The CDR3 region is CASSQGQGDGYTF. DNA of the CDR3: TGTGCCAGTAGCCAGGGACAGGGGGATGGCTACACCTTC. The V and J genes are TRBV19 and TRBJ1-2, with 11 bases aligning to TRBD1. The CDR3 runs 13 residues. The trim removed 6 bases at V and 6 bases at J, leaving 3 bases unmatched. Germline V gene lookup returns CDR1 LNHDA and CDR2 SQIVND (reference sequence).

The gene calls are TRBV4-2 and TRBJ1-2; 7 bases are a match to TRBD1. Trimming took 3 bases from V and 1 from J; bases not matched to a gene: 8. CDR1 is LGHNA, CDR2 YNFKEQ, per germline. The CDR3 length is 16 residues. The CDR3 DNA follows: TGTGCCAGCAGCCACCCGGGACAGAGCCATAACTATGGCTACACCTTC. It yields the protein CASSHPGQSHNYGYTF.

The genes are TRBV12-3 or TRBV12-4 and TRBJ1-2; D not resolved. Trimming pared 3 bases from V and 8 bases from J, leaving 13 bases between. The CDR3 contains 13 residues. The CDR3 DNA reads TGTGCCAGCAGTTTGGGCCAGGCAAGCGGCTACACCTTC. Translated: CASSLGQASGYTF.

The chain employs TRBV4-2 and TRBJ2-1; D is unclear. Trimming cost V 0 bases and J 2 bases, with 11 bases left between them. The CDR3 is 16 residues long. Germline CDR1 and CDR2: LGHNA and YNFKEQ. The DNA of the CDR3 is TGTGCCAGCAGCCAAGAGGCAGCTAGTGCCTACAATGAGCAGTTCTTC. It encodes CASSQEAASAYNEQFF.

Here the CDR3 DNA reads TGTGCCAGCAGCCCGTCGGGGGGCCGGGATACGCAGTATTTT. Amino acids: CASSPSGGRDTQYF. The chain joins TRBV7-9 to TRBJ2-3; the D gene is possibly TRBD2 (7 bases). The ends were cut back, 5 bases at V and 6 bases at J, with 15 bases in the middle. This CDR3 contains 14 residues. From germline, CDR1 is SEHNR and CDR2 FQNEAQ (reference sequence).

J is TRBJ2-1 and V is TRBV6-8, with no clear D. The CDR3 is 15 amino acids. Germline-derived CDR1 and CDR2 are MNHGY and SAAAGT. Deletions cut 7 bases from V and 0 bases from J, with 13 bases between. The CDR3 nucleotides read TGTGCCAGCACCCCCCCACACAGCTCCTACAATGAGCAGTTCTTC. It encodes CASTPPHSSYNEQFF.

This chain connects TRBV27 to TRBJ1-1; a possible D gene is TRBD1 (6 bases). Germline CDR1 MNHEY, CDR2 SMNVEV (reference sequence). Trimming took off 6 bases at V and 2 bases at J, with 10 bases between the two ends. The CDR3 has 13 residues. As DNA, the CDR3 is TGTGCCAGCAGGGAGGACAGAAACACTGAAGCTTTCTTT. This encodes CASREDRNTEAFF.

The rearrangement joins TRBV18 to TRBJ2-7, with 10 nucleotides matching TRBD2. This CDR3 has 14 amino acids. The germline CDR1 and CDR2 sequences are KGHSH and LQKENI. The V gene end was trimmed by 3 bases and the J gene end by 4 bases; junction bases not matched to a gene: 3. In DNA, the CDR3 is TGTGCCAGCTCACCGGAGCGGGGGGGATACGAGCAGTACGTC. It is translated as CASSPERGGYEQYV.

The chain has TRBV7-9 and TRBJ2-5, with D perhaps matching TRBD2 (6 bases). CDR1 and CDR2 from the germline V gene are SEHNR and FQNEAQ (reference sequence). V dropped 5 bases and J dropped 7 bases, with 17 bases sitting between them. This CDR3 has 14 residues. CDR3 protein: CASSPHGGLGTQYF. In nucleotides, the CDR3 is TGTGCCAGCAGCCCGCACGGGGGACTGGGGACCCAGTACTTC.

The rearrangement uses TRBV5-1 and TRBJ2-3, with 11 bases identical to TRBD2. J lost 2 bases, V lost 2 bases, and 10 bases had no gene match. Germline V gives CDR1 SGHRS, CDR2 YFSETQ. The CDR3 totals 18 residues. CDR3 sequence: CASSFGGLSGGDTDTQYF. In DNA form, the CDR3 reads TGCGCCAGCAGCTTCGGAGGACTTAGCGGGGGGGACACAGATACGCAGTATTTT.

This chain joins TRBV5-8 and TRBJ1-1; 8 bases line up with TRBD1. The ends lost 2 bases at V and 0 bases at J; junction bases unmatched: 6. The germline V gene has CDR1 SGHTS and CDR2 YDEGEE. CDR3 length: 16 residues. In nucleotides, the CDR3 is TGTGCCAGCAGCTTCGGGGACAGGATAATGAACACTGAAGCTTTCTTT. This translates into CASSFGDRIMNTEAFF.

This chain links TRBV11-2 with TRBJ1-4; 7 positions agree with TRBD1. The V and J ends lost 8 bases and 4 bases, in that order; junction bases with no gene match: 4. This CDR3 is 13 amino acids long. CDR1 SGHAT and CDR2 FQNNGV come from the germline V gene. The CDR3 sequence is CASQGEFNEKLFF. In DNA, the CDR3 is TGTGCCAGCCAGGGGGAATTTAATGAAAAACTGTTTTTT.

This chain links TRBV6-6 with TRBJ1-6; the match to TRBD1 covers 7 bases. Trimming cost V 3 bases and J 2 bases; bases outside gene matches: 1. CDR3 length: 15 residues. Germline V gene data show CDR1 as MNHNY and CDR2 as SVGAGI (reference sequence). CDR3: CASSYDRAYNSPLHF. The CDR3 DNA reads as TGTGCCAGCAGTTATGACAGGGCCTATAATTCACCCCTCCACTTT.

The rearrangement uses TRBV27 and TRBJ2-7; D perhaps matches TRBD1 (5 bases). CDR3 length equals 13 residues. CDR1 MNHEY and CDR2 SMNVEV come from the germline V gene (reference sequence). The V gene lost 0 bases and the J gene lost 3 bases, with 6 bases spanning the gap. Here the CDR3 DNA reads TGTGCCAGCAGTTTATCGCAGGGCTACGAGCAGTACGTC. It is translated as CASSLSQGYEQYV.

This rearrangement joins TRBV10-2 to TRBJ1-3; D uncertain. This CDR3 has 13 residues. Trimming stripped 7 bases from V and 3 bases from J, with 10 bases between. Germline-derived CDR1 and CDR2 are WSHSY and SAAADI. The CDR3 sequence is CASTAARGNTIYF. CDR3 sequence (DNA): TGCGCCAGCACCGCAGCGCGTGGAAACACCATATATTTT.

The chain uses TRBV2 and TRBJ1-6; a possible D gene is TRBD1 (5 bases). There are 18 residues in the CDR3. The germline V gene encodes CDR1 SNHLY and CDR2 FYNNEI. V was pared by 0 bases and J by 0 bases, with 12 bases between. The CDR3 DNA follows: TGTGCCAGCAGTGAAGCGGGGGGTGCGAGCTCCTATAATTCACCCCTCCACTTT. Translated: CASSEAGGASSYNSPLHF. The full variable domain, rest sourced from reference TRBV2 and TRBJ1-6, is EPEVTQTPSHQVTQMGQEVILRCVPISNHLYFYWYRQILGQKVEFLVSFYNNEISEKSEIFDDQFSVERPDGSNFTLKIRSTKLEDSAMYFCASSEAGGASSYNSPLHFGNGTRLTVT.

CDR3 nucleotides: TGTGCCAGCAGACCACTAGCGGGGGGGCCGAATACGCAGTATTTT. It encodes CASRPLAGGPNTQYF. This sequence joins TRBV6-5 and TRBJ2-3; 13 bases fit TRBD2. The germline gives CDR1 MNHEY, CDR2 SVGAGI. The CDR3 consists of 15 residues. Losses at the gene ends were 6 bases for V and 7 bases for J; bases not matched to a gene: 7.

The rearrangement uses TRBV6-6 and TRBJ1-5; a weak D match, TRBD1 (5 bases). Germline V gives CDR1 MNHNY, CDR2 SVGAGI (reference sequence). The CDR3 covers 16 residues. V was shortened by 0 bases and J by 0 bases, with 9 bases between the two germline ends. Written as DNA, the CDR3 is TGTGCCAGCAGTTACTCGGGGGGATATAGCAATCAGCCCCAGCATTTT. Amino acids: CASSYSGGYSNQPQHF.

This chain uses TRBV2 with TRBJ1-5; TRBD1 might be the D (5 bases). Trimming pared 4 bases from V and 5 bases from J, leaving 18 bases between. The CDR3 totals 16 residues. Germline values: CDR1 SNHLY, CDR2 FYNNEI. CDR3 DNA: TGTGCCAGCAGTGGCGGGGCAGGACTCGGTGATCAGCCCCAGCATTTT. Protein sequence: CASSGGAGLGDQPQHF.

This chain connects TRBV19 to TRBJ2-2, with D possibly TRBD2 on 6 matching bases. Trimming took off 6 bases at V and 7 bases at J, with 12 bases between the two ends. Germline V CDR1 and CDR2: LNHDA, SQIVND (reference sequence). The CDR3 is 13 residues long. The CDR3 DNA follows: TGTGCCAGTAGCCGTGGGGGGTTCGGGGAGCTGTTTTTT. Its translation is CASSRGGFGELFF.

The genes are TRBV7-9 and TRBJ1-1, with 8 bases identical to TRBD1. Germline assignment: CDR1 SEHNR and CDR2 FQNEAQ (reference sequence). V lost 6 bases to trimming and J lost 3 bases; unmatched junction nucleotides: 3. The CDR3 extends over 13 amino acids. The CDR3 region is CASSQGADTEAFF. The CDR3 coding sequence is TGTGCCAGCAGTCAGGGGGCAGACACTGAAGCTTTCTTT.

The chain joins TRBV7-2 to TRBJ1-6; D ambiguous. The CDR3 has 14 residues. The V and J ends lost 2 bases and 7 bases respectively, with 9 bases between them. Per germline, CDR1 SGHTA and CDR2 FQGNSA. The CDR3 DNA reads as TGTGCCAGCAGCTTATTTGGCATAAATTCACCCCTCCACTTT. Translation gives CASSLFGINSPLHF.

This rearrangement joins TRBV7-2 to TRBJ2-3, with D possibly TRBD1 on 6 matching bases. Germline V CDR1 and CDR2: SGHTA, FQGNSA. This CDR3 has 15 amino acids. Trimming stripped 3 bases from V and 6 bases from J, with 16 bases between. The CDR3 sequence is CASSFGGARSDTQYF. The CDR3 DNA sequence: TGTGCCAGCAGCTTTGGGGGCGCGAGGTCGGATACGCAGTATTTT.